The next 23 T cell receptor beta chains were all read from a single sample in a study of Ad26.COV2.S vaccination and SARS-CoV-2 variants. Here immunoSEQ multiplex PCR was the method, and the copy in TCRdb shows in-frame clones only, minus some. The sample contains about 97,000 clones, about three quarters of which appear only once. The specimen comprised peripheral blood, sampled after recovery from COVID-19. These receptors originate from a human donor who had recovered from COVID-19.

The chain carries TRBV19 and TRBJ2-3; D call uncertain. The CDR3 covers 15 residues. Trimming cost V 1 base and J 2 bases, with 10 bases left between them. The germline V gene encodes CDR1 LNHDA and CDR2 SQIVND (reference sequence). The CDR3: CASSIGRLVTDTQYF. CDR3 DNA: TGTGCCAGTAGTATAGGACGGCTCGTCACAGATACGCAGTATTTT. The variable domain in full, completed from reference TRBV19 and TRBJ2-3, reads DGGITQSPKYLFRKEGQNVTLSCEQNLNHDAMYWYRQDPGQGLRLIYYSQIVNDFQKGDIAEGYSVSREKKESFPLTVTSAQKNPTAFYLCASSIGRLVTDTQYFGPGTRLTVL.

The J gene is TRBJ1-4, the V gene TRBV4-3; no clear D gene. The CDR3 spans 14 residues. Germline loops: CDR1 LGHNA, CDR2 YSLEER. The V gene lost 2 bases and the J gene lost 4 bases, with 8 bases spanning the gap. CDR3 amino acids: CASSQSSINEKLFF. In DNA form, the CDR3 reads TGCGCCAGCAGCCAATCGAGCATTAATGAAAAACTGTTTTTT.

CDR3 amino acids: CAWETGIPHGTDTQYF. The CDR3 DNA follows: TGTGCCTGGGAGACAGGGATCCCTCACGGCACAGATACGCAGTATTTT. V gene TRBV30 combines with J gene TRBJ2-3; 7 nucleotides line up with TRBD1. This CDR3 comprises 16 residues. Losses at the gene ends were 5 bases for V and 1 base for J; bases not matched to a gene: 12. CDR1 and CDR2 (germline): GTSNPN, SVGIG (reference sequence). Together with reference TRBV30 and TRBJ2-3, the CDR3 gives the full variable domain: SQTIHQWPATLVQPVGSPLSLECTVEGTSNPNLYWYRQAAGRGLQLLFYSVGIGQISSEVPQNLSASRPQDRQFILSSKKLLLSDSGFYLCAWETGIPHGTDTQYFGPGTRLTVL.

The chain links TRBV5-1 to TRBJ2-7; possibly TRBD2 for D (6 bases). V was cut by 2 bases and J by 1 base, with 7 bases left in between. This CDR3 comprises 13 residues. CDR1 SGHRS and CDR2 YFSETQ come from the germline V gene. The CDR3 loop reads CASSFGGSYEQYF. DNA of the CDR3: TGCGCCAGCAGCTTCGGGGGATCCTACGAGCAGTACTTC.

The chain is built from TRBV30 and TRBJ2-1, with 9 bases aligning to TRBD1. CDR3 length: 12 residues. The V segment lost 2 bases and the J segment 12 bases; nucleotides outside the gene matches: 5. CDR1 and CDR2 from the germline V gene are GTSNPN and SVGIG (reference sequence). CDR3 residues: CAWSQTGGAQFF. CDR3 nucleotides: TGTGCCTGGAGTCAAACAGGGGGCGCGCAGTTCTTC.

This chain uses TRBV19 with TRBJ2-5; D could derive from TRBD1 or TRBD2 (6 bases each). CDR3 length equals 13 residues. Looked up from germline, CDR1 is LNHDA and CDR2 is SQIVND (reference sequence). Trimming took off 3 bases at V and 3 bases at J, with 8 bases between the two ends. DNA for the CDR3: TGTGCCAGTAGTATGAGGGGGGAAGAGACCCAGTACTTC. Protein: CASSMRGEETQYF.

V usage is TRBV6-2 or TRBV6-3 and J usage is TRBJ2-5; D gene uncertain. CDR1 and CDR2 from the germline V gene are MNHEY and SVGEGT. The CDR3 covers 11 residues. The germline V and J ends were trimmed by 5 bases and 5 bases, with 6 bases remaining between them. The CDR3 sequence: CASSMPETQYF. DNA of the CDR3: TGTGCCAGCAGTATGCCGGAGACCCAGTACTTC.

This clone was recorded a few times. The chain uses TRBV3-1 (or the pseudogene TRBV3-2) and TRBJ1-1, with 7 bases lining up with TRBD1. Per the germline V gene, CDR1 is LGHDT and CDR2 is YNNKEL (reference sequence). CDR3 length: 16 residues. Losses at the gene ends were 3 bases for V and 7 bases for J; bases not matched to a gene: 14. The CDR3 loop is CASSQPPTRRQGEAFF. Here the CDR3 DNA reads TGTGCCAGCAGCCAGCCCCCGACCAGGCGACAGGGTGAAGCTTTCTTT.

The sample holds a few counts of this clone. The chain carries TRBV29-1 and TRBJ2-3, with 7 bases aligning to TRBD1. The CDR3 covers 13 residues. V was pared by 6 bases and J by 3 bases, with 6 bases of the junction left unmatched. Germline lookup yields CDR1 SQVTM and CDR2 ANQGSEA. CDR3 nucleotides: TGCAGCGTGGCGACAGGGATGACAGATACGCAGTATTTT. Translating gives CSVATGMTDTQYF.

V and J are TRBV7-2 and TRBJ2-5, with 7 bases aligning to TRBD2. V dropped 1 base and J dropped 1; count of bases not matched to a gene: 3. The CDR3 runs to 15 residues. Germline V gives CDR1 SGHTA, CDR2 FQGNSA. The CDR3 region has the DNA TGTGCCAGCAGCTTAGTGGGACTACTCCAAGAGACCCAGTACTTC. Its protein product is CASSLVGLLQETQYF.

This clone came up once. This chain uses TRBV20-1 with TRBJ2-3; TRBD1 might be the D (5 bases). Germline V gives CDR1 DFQATT, CDR2 SNEGSKA (reference sequence). The CDR3 loop spans 15 amino acids. The V end lost 3 bases, the J end lost 0 bases, and 13 bases lay between the germline ends. Here the CDR3 reads CSASLAQVSTDTQYF. CDR3 coding DNA: TGCAGTGCTAGTTTGGCACAGGTTAGCACAGATACGCAGTATTTT.

This chain's CDR3 is CASSGTGTAKTQYF. CDR3 in DNA: TGTGCCAGCAGTGGTACCGGGACAGCGAAGACCCAGTACTTC. The chain uses TRBV2 and TRBJ2-5; 7 nucleotides align to TRBD1. Germline CDR1 is SNHLY and CDR2 is FYNNEI. The length of the CDR3 is 14 residues. V dropped 4 bases and J dropped 6; count of bases not matched to a gene: 8. Supplemented by reference TRBV2 and TRBJ2-5, the full variable domain reads EPEVTQTPSHQVTQMGQEVILRCVPISNHLYFYWYRQILGQKVEFLVSFYNNEISEKSEIFDDQFSVERPDGSNFTLKIRSTKLEDSAMYFCASSGTGTAKTQYFGPGTRLLVL.

This chain links TRBV3-1 (or the pseudogene TRBV3-2) with TRBJ1-6; perhaps TRBD1 as D (6 bases). The germline CDR1 and CDR2 sequences are LGHDT and YNNKEL (reference sequence). CDR3 size: 15 residues. Trimming cost V 2 bases and J 6 bases, with 11 bases left between them. Here the CDR3 DNA reads TGTGCCAGCAGCCAATCTGGACAGCCTAATTCACCCCTCCACTTT. Translating gives CASSQSGQPNSPLHF.

The gene calls are TRBV19 and TRBJ1-5, with 9 positions matching TRBD1. The CDR3 is 19 amino acids. CDR1 and CDR2 from the germline V gene are LNHDA and SQIVND (reference sequence). The junction had 17 bases not matched to a gene; V was cut back by 3 bases and J by 5 bases. The CDR3 sequence: CASSMAVDSGTGRDQPQHF. The CDR3 nucleotides are TGTGCCAGTAGTATGGCCGTAGACTCCGGGACAGGGCGGGATCAGCCCCAGCATTTT.

This chain connects TRBV18 to TRBJ1-3; 9 positions match TRBD1. Trimming at V came to 6 bases and at J to 8 bases, leaving 11 bases not matched to a gene. Germline assignment: CDR1 KGHSH and CDR2 LQKENI. The CDR3 totals 15 residues. CDR3 nucleotides: TGTGCCAGCTCGAAGGAAACAGGGGGCGAATACACCATATATTTT. This sequence encodes CASSKETGGEYTIYF.

This chain joins TRBV16 and TRBJ1-1; D remains unclear. Germline loops: CDR1 KGHSY, CDR2 FQNENV. CDR3 length equals 14 residues. Trimming cost V 1 base and J 1 base, with 7 bases left between them. The CDR3 reads CASSQLVGNTEAFF. Written as DNA, the CDR3 is TGTGCCAGCAGCCAATTGGTGGGGAACACTGAAGCTTTCTTT.

The CDR3 bases are TGTGCCAGTAGTTTGTCGCAAGAGACCCAATTTTACTTC. Protein: CASSLSQETQFYF. This chain uses TRBV19 with TRBJ2-5; D call uncertain. The germline CDR1 and CDR2 sequences are LNHDA and SQIVND (reference sequence). V dropped 5 bases and J dropped 14 bases, with 21 bases sitting between them. The CDR3 is made up of 13 amino acids.

The count of this clone is one. The chain is built from TRBV12-3 or TRBV12-4 and TRBJ1-2; D not resolved. V lost 2 bases and J lost 2, with 6 bases in between. The CDR3 sequence is 13 residues long. This chain's CDR3 is CASSLQVNYGYTF. The CDR3 DNA is TGTGCCAGCAGTTTACAAGTGAACTATGGCTACACCTTC.

The J gene is TRBJ2-3, the V gene TRBV9; 7 bases fit TRBD2. Germline V gives CDR1 SGDLS, CDR2 YYNGEE. The CDR3 totals 13 residues. The V and J ends lost 3 bases and 5 bases, in that order; junction bases with no gene match: 3. The chain's CDR3 is CASSARGEDTQYF. In nucleotides, the CDR3 is TGTGCCAGCAGCGCTCGGGGGGAAGATACGCAGTATTTT.

The CDR3 region is CSVAELGNYGYTF. The CDR3 DNA sequence: TGCAGCGTTGCAGAATTGGGAAACTATGGCTACACCTTC. This chain connects TRBV29-1 to TRBJ1-2; D remains unclear. Trimming stripped 4 bases from V and 2 bases from J, with 11 bases between. CDR1 and CDR2 (germline): SQVTM, ANQGSEA. The CDR3 extends over 13 amino acids.

The chain links TRBV6-6 to TRBJ2-1; D not resolved. Germline loops: CDR1 MNHNY, CDR2 SVGAGI (reference sequence). The CDR3 spans 13 residues. V shed 2 bases and J shed 8 bases, with 10 bases lying between them. The CDR3 loop reads CASSYPTVDEQFF. The CDR3 coding sequence is TGTGCCAGCAGTTACCCTACAGTGGATGAGCAGTTCTTC.

The chain recombines TRBV10-1 with TRBJ2-1; TRBD2 aligns across 10 bases. Germline V lookup: CDR1 WNHNN, CDR2 SYGVQD (reference sequence). V shed 4 bases, J shed 0 bases, and the junction held 9 bases outside the gene matches. The CDR3 has 18 amino acids. CDR3 in DNA: TGCGCCAGCAGTGGGGCTAGCGGGGGAGCCAGCTCCTACAATGAGCAGTTCTTC. Protein sequence: CASSGASGGASSYNEQFF.

V is TRBV9 and J is TRBJ1-5; D gene unclear. The germline V gene encodes CDR1 SGDLS and CDR2 YYNGEE. The CDR3 consists of 14 residues. V was trimmed by 0 bases and J by 0 bases, leaving 4 bases between them. CDR3: CASSVGVSNQPQHF. In DNA form, the CDR3 reads TGTGCCAGCAGCGTAGGGGTTAGCAATCAGCCCCAGCATTTT.